The following is a T cell receptor beta chain sequence with its context. Antigen: not known. This record belongs to a study of human CD8 memory T cell subsets. Points from the study as a whole: T cells showing similarly high diversity were the stem-like memory and precursor exhausted cells, not the effector memory cells.

In the study, stem-like memory CD8+ T cells, referred to as TSTEM, were defined as cells that were CCR7+ PD-1- TIGIT-. Buffy coats that had been collected from healthy donors served as the PBMC source. Negative magnetic selection enriched total CD8+ T cells. Germline V gene lookup returns CDR1 LNHDA and CDR2 SQIVND (reference sequence). The CDR3 loop spans 15 amino acids. Generation of TCR beta libraries used UMI-labeled 5' RACE. For each CDR3 protein, TCRdb gives one entry from its re-call of the 5' RACE reads, without DNA. Its listing shows 19,000 or so distinct CDR3 sequences. This receptor was identified in a human donor in good health. The sequenced sample was CD8+ stem-like memory T cells (TSCM and TCM) sorted from PBMCs. As to subset: stem-like memory CD8 T cells (TSTEM), CCR7+ PD-1- TIGIT-. This chain connects TRBV19 to TRBJ1-5; checking the TCRdb D call of TRBD1 is not possible without DNA. The CDR3 here is CASSIRDIGNQPQHF.